This T cell receptor (beta chain) was profiled in a study of radiation and T cells in renal cell carcinoma. The J segment lost 0 bases and the V segment lost 2 bases, leaving 10 bases of the junction unmatched. There are 19 residues in the CDR3. Germline CDR1 is SGHRS and CDR2 is YFSETQ. Profiling relied on immunoSEQ multiplex PCR, and the TCRdb table lists in-frame clones only, not all of them. The sample shows 90,000 to 95,000 clones, 65% to 85% of them seen only once. Time point reported: baseline pretreatment blood. Treatment defined: 15 Gy SBRT to primary tumor, nephrectomy 4 weeks later. This rearrangement joins TRBV5-1 to TRBJ2-6; 8 nucleotides agree with TRBD1. The sequenced sample was blood, obtained from a patient whose treatment included radiotherapy and nephrectomy. The receptor was derived from a man aged 55 to 70 with renal cell carcinoma. DNA of the CDR3: TGCGCCAGCAGCTTACCCGTGGACAGGGTAAGCTCTGGGGCCAACGTCCTGACTTTC. It yields the protein CASSLPVDRVSSGANVLTF. Full variable domain (missing parts from reference TRBV5-1 and TRBJ2-6): KAGVTQTPRYLIKTRGQQVTLSCSPISGHRSVSWYQQTPGQGLQFLFEYFSETQRNKGNFPGRFSGRQFSNSRSEMNVSTLELGDSALYLCASSLPVDRVSSGANVLTFGAGSRLTVL.